This TCR beta chain is drawn from a study of Ad26.COV2.S vaccination and SARS-CoV-2 variants. Whole-study context: The authors gave Ad26.COV2.S intramuscularly, either once or twice 56 days apart. Study findings and constraints: Whether participants received vaccine or placebo, their non-spike TCR breadth was similar.

A remark on this clone: As yet, its antigen is unknown.

Regarding treatment: around 19 received Ad26.COV2.S at low or high dose, single or two shots; 5 received placebo; per-sample allocation not given. Each sample was drawn 63 days after the first injection (of vaccine or placebo). The table came from immunoSEQ multiplex PCR; TCRdb's copy has only in-frame clones and leaves some out. The sample lists a few hundred thousand clones; less than 95% were seen once. Germline values: CDR1 SEHNR, CDR2 FQNEAQ (reference sequence). With 5 bases removed from V and 0 bases from J, the gap between germline ends came to 4 bases. This CDR3 is 12 amino acids long. The chain uses TRBV7-9 and TRBJ2-5, with D unclear. This clonotype was obtained from a person between 18 and 65 years old who received the Ad26.COV2.S COVID-19 vaccine or a placebo. Source: peripheral blood, taken in a trial of Ad26.COV2.S vaccine versus placebo. The CDR3, as DNA: TGTGCCAGCAGCCTTTACCAAGAGACCCAGTACTTC. This encodes CASSLYQETQYF. Full variable domain (outside the CDR3, taken from reference TRBV7-9 and TRBJ2-5): DTGVSQNPRHKITKRGQNVTFRCDPISEHNRLYWYRQTLGQGPEFLTYFQNEAQLEKSRLLSDRFSAERPKGSFSTLEIQRTEQGDSAMYLCASSLYQETQYFGPGTRLLVL.